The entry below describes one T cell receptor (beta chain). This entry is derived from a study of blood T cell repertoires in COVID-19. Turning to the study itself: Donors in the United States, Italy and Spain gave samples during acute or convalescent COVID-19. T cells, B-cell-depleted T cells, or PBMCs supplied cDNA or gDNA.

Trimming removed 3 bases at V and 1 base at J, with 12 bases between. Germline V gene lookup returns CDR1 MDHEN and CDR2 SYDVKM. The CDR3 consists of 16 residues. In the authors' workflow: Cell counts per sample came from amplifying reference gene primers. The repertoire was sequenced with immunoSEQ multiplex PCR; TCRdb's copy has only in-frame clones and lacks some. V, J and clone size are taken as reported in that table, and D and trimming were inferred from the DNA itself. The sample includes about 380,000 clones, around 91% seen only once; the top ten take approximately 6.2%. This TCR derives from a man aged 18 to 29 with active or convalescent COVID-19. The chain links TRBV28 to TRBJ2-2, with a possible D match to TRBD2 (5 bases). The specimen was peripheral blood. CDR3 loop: CASSFVRAKNTGELFF. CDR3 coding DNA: TGTGCCAGCAGTTTCGTGCGGGCTAAGAACACCGGGGAGCTGTTTTTT.